The 15 T cell receptor beta chains below all came from one sample that was sequenced in a study of T-cell reconstitution after alpha-beta-depleted transplantation in children (dated by TCRdb to about 2016). What the treatment or condition label conveys for this sample: allogeneic hematopoietic cell transplantation with graft depleted of TCRalphabeta T cells and CD19 B cells. The library was built by means of PCR. Data came from an Illumina HiSeq 2500. Molecular barcoding was employed in the preparation of TCR libraries, with unique molecular identifiers being used to normalize TCRbeta repertoire quantification. TCRdb reworked the public reads: Q25 trimming with fastp, MiXCR clone assembly, productive beta chains retained. Every distinct CDR3 protein forms one entry, paired with its most common genes and DNA. Counted in this sample were hundreds of thousands of distinct CDR3 sequences; around a tenth of them appeared once. In total, the top ten clones hold roughly a quarter of the sample.

The sequences come from peripheral blood, collected 180 days after TCRalphabeta/CD19-depleted stem cell transplant. Every receptor here comes from a male patient between 2 and 10 years old who had a stem cell transplant for chronic granulomatous disease, so the T cells may come from the graft donor.

Of note for this clonotype: This may arise from a read error, as a much more abundant clone is one base away. The CDR3: CASSLTGQGYNERFF. CDR3 DNA sequence: TGTGCCAGCAGCCTCACGGGACAGGGCTACAATGAGCGGTTCTTC. The chain uses TRBV11-2 and TRBJ2-1; 9 nucleotides match TRBD1. The CDR3 contains 15 residues. Looked up from germline, CDR1 is SGHAT and CDR2 is FQNNGV.

This clonotype was counted at least ten times. The chain combines TRBV4-3 with TRBJ2-1; 14 bases fit TRBD2. Germline CDR1 reads LGHNA; CDR2 reads YSLEER. The CDR3 covers 23 residues. V shed 0 bases and J 3 bases; nucleotides not matched to a gene: 19. As DNA, the CDR3 is TGCGCCAGCAGCCAAGATACGTTTCGGGGGACTAGCGGGGGCGTTATCTACTACAATGAGCAGTTCTTC. Protein product: CASSQDTFRGTSGGVIYYNEQFF.

In this sample, this clonotype turned up many times. This chain joins TRBV10-3 and TRBJ2-7, with D unclear. V was clipped by 3 bases and J by 6 bases, with 15 bases between them. CDR3 size: 14 residues. Germline CDR1 and CDR2: ENHRY and SYGVKD. In DNA, the CDR3 is TGTGCCATCAGTGAAAACCCCTTAATGGGCGAGCAGTACTTC. Translated, it gives CAISENPLMGEQYF.

Many counts were recorded for this clonotype. The chain has TRBV29-1 and TRBJ2-7, with 10 nucleotides matching TRBD2. The CDR3 runs 17 residues. V shed 5 bases and J 2 bases; nucleotides not matched to a gene: 15. Germline CDR1 is SQVTM and CDR2 is ANQGSEA. The DNA of the CDR3 is TGCAGCGTTCGTCAGCGGGAGGGACCTGAGGCCCCCTACGAGCAGTACTTC. Amino acids: CSVRQREGPEAPYEQYF.

This clonotype occurred many times. The gene calls are TRBV5-1 and TRBJ2-2, with a weak D call TRBD1 (5 bases). CDR3 length equals 15 residues. V gave up 0 bases and J gave up 1 base, with 7 bases separating them. The germline gives CDR1 SGHRS, CDR2 YFSETQ. The CDR3 DNA sequence: TGCGCCAGCAGCTTGGACAGGTGGAACACCGGGGAGCTGTTTTTT. Protein sequence: CASSLDRWNTGELFF.

V gene TRBV12-5 combines with J gene TRBJ2-3; TRBD2 matches 11 bases. The V gene's germline CDR1 is LGHNT and CDR2 FRNRAP. V dropped 2 bases and J dropped 2; count of bases not matched to a gene: 9. This CDR3 contains 18 residues. The chain's CDR3 is CASGLPFSSGGITDTQYF. The DNA of the CDR3 is TGTGCTAGTGGTTTGCCTTTTTCTAGCGGGGGGATCACAGATACGCAGTATTTT.

The V gene is TRBV19, the J gene TRBJ2-1; 7 bases map to TRBD1. The CDR3 spans 15 residues. Germline CDR1 reads LNHDA; CDR2 reads SQIVND (reference sequence). V trimming: 5 bases; J trimming: 6 bases; junction bases outside the gene matches: 10. The CDR3 loop is CASSASGTVSNEQFF. The DNA of the CDR3 is TGTGCCAGTAGTGCCTCCGGGACAGTAAGCAATGAGCAGTTCTTC. The whole variable domain, filled in from reference TRBV19 and TRBJ2-1, reads DGGITQSPKYLFRKEGQNVTLSCEQNLNHDAMYWYRQDPGQGLRLIYYSQIVNDFQKGDIAEGYSVSREKKESFPLTVTSAQKNPTAFYLCASSASGTVSNEQFFGPGTRLTVL.

Turning to this clonotype: A much more abundant neighbour one base away suggests this may be a read error. The chain uses TRBV5-6 and TRBJ1-5; 8 bases map to TRBD1. This CDR3 has 13 amino acids. CDR1 and CDR2 (germline): SGHDT, YYEEEE. The CDR3 loop is CASSTDRGQPQPF. The CDR3 nucleotides read TGTGCCAGCAGCACAGACAGGGGTCAGCCCCAGCCTTTT. The full variable domain, rest sourced from reference TRBV5-6 and TRBJ1-5, is DAGVTQSPTHLIKTRGQQVTLRCSPKSGHDTVSWYQQALGQGPQFIFQYYEEEERQRGNFPDRFSGHQFPNYSSELNVNALLLGDSALYLCASSTDRGQPQPFGDGTRLSIL.

This clonotype has a count of ten or more. The chain recombines TRBV5-5 with TRBJ2-7, with D possibly being TRBD1 or TRBD2 (5 bases each). Germline V gives CDR1 SGHKS, CDR2 YYEKEE (reference sequence). The CDR3 is 14 residues long. V lost 6 bases, J lost 5 bases, and 18 bases lay in between. This chain's CDR3 is CASNQGLWGNEQYF. For the CDR3, the DNA is TGTGCCAGCAACCAGGGCCTTTGGGGGAACGAGCAGTACTTC.

This clonotype showed up many times. V is TRBV20-1 and J is TRBJ1-2; D possibly corresponds to TRBD1 (5 bases). The CDR3 consists of 13 residues. The ends were cut back, 1 base at V and 3 bases at J, with 9 bases in the middle. CDR1 is DFQATT, CDR2 SNEGSKA, per germline (reference sequence). The CDR3 loop is CSARVRGHYGYTF. The CDR3 DNA reads as TGCAGTGCTAGAGTTCGGGGCCACTATGGCTACACCTTC.

This clonotype was detected many times. The chain links TRBV6-1 to TRBJ2-2; D is uncertain. In germline, CDR1 is MNHNS, CDR2 SASEGT. The CDR3 is made up of 15 amino acids. Trimming stripped 2 bases from V and 3 bases from J, with 10 bases between. CDR3 region: CASSEFPSYTGELFF. The CDR3 DNA is TGTGCCAGCAGTGAATTTCCCAGCTACACCGGGGAGCTGTTTTTT.

This clonotype occurred many times. This chain joins TRBV10-3 and TRBJ2-7; 8 bases map to TRBD2. V gave up 9 bases and J gave up 3 bases; unmatched junction bases: 10. Germline values: CDR1 ENHRY, CDR2 SYGVKD. The length of the CDR3 is 14 residues. The CDR3 DNA sequence: TGTGCCATTGGGCCCGGACTAGCTGTCTACGAGCAGTACTTC. Translation: CAIGPGLAVYEQYF.

This clonotype has just a few counts. The gene calls are TRBV30 and TRBJ2-1; 11 nucleotides align to TRBD2. V lost 0 bases and J lost 5; bases outside the gene matches: 6. The germline gives CDR1 GTSNPN, CDR2 SVGIG (reference sequence). The CDR3 spans 16 residues. The CDR3 protein is CAWSVRLTSGNNEQFF. CDR3 DNA sequence: TGTGCCTGGAGTGTACGATTGACTAGCGGGAACAATGAGCAGTTCTTC.

The sample holds many counts of this clonotype. The J gene is TRBJ1-5, the V gene TRBV28; D is unclear. V was trimmed by 2 bases and J by 3 bases, leaving 8 bases between them. The CDR3 sequence is 14 residues long. CDR1 and CDR2 from the germline V gene are MDHEN and SYDVKM. CDR3 DNA sequence: TGTGCCAGCAGTTTAAGTCAGCTCAATCAGCCCCAGCATTTT. Its protein product is CASSLSQLNQPQHF. Combining the CDR3 with reference TRBV28 and TRBJ1-5 gives the whole variable domain DVKVTQSSRYLVKRTGEKVFLECVQDMDHENMFWYRQDPGLGLRLIYFSYDVKMKEKGDIPEGYSVSREKKERFSLILESASTNQTSMYLCASSLSQLNQPQHFGDGTRLSIL.

This clonotype showed up just a few times. This sequence joins TRBV7-2 and TRBJ2-2, with 9 bases lining up with TRBD2. The junction had 6 bases not matched to a gene; V was cut back by 4 bases and J by 3 bases. Germline V lookup: CDR1 SGHTA, CDR2 FQGNSA. The CDR3 is 16 amino acids. In nucleotides, the CDR3 is TGTGCCAGCAGCTCTCGTGGCGGGGGGGACACCGGGGAGCTGTTTTTT. It yields the protein CASSSRGGGDTGELFF.